This T cell receptor beta chain was recorded in a study of T cell clonality in common variable immunodeficiency. The CDR3 contains 13 residues. Trimming took 6 bases from V and 5 from J, leaving 13 bases between them. Study outcomes and limitations: Compared with healthy controls, CVID subjects showed increased TCRbeta clonality, mostly in about a third. In common variable immunodeficiency, TCR beta chains reportedly carried fewer deletions and N-nucleotide insertions.

Diagnosis required reduced IgG, IgA and/or IgM with specific antibody deficiency. Patients and controls were mostly of Caucasian heritage. Sequenced by immunoSEQ multiplex PCR; TCRdb stores in-frame clones only, minus some. The profile covers 25,000 to 30,000 clones, none occurring a single time. This clone was observed many times. Its specificity is unknown. The DNA ends 3 residues before the CDR3 does, and the rest of the CDR3 is filled in from the germline J gene. This chain joins TRBV12-3 or TRBV12-4 and TRBJ2-5, with a weak D call TRBD1 (6 bases). The source material was peripheral blood mononuclear cells. This TCR came from a human donor with common variable immunodeficiency. CDR3 residues: CASRPQGRETQYF. The sequenced part of the CDR3 DNA is TGTGCCAGCAGACCACAGGGTAGGGAGACC.